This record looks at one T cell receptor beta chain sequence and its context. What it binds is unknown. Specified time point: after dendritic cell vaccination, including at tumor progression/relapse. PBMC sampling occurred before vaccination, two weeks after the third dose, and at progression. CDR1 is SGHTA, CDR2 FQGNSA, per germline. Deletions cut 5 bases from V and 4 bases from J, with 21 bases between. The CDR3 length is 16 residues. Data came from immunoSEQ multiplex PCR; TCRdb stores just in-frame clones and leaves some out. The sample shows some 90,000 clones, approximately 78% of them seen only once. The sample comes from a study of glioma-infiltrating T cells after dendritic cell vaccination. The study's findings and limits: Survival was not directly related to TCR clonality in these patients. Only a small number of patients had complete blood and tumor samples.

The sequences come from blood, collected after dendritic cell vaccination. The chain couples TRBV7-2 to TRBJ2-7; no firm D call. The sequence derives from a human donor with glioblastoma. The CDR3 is CASSKRPADLMYEQYF. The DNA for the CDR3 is TGTGCCAGCAGCAAAAGACCCGCTGACTTGATGTACGAGCAGTACTTC.